The next 17 T cell receptor beta chains were all read from a single sample in a study of tumor-infiltrating lymphocytes in localized non-small cell lung cancer. Sequencing was performed with immunoSEQ multiplex PCR; in TCRdb, only in-frame clones are kept and a portion is missing. Among 9,500 to 15,000 clones listed, 78% were seen once. The material sequenced was lung tumor tissue. The source of these receptors is a human donor with non-small cell lung cancer.

The V and J genes are TRBV11-2 and TRBJ1-5; D not resolved. V was trimmed by 3 bases and J by 6 bases, leaving 9 bases between them. Germline lookup yields CDR1 SGHAT and CDR2 FQNNGV. This CDR3 has 13 residues. The CDR3 sequence is CASSLDGGQPQHF. The CDR3 DNA reads as TGTGCCAGCAGCTTGGACGGCGGTCAGCCCCAGCATTTT.

This sequence joins TRBV27 and TRBJ1-1; the D gene is possibly TRBD1 (6 bases). Trimming removed 5 bases at V and 3 bases at J, with 10 bases between. The CDR3 is 13 residues long. Germline-derived CDR1 and CDR2 are MNHEY and SMNVEV (reference sequence). CDR3 sequence (DNA): TGTGCCAGCAGTGTACAGGGTTACACTGAAGCTTTCTTT. It specifies CASSVQGYTEAFF.

J is TRBJ2-7 and V is TRBV5-1; possible D gene TRBD1, 6 bases. There are 13 residues in the CDR3. Germline V lookup: CDR1 SGHRS, CDR2 YFSETQ. Trimming removed 0 bases from V and 3 bases from J, with 7 bases in between. In DNA, the CDR3 is TGCGCCAGCAGCTTGGCCAGGGGCTACGAGCAGTACGTC. Translated: CASSLARGYEQYV.

The chain links TRBV6-5 to TRBJ2-1; 9 nucleotides line up with TRBD2. The CDR3 spans 15 residues. V lost 1 base and J lost 8; bases outside the gene matches: 6. Germline CDR1 reads MNHEY; CDR2 reads SVGAGI. The CDR3 DNA sequence: TGTGCCAGCAGTTACTTGGCGGGGGGGCTCTATGAGCAGTTCTTC. This sequence encodes CASSYLAGGLYEQFF.

The chain recombines TRBV4-2 with TRBJ2-5; 11 bases match TRBD2. V was clipped by 0 bases and J by 5 bases; unmatched bases: 8. The germline V gene encodes CDR1 LGHNA and CDR2 YNFKEQ. This CDR3 region has 17 residues. The CDR3 coding sequence is TGTGCCAGCAGCCAAGAAGTTAGCGGGGGGGCCAGGGAGACCCAGTACTTC. This translates into CASSQEVSGGARETQYF.

The chain couples TRBV7-6 to TRBJ2-5; 11 bases fit TRBD1. The DNA end is a closer match to TRBJ2-7, so the J assignment may be wrong. The CDR3 is 16 amino acids. The germline V gene encodes CDR1 SGHVS and CDR2 FNYEAQ. The chain's CDR3 is CASSLGGQGAPYEQYF. The CDR3 DNA follows: TGTGCCAGCAGCTTAGGCGGACAGGGGGCCCCCTACGAGCAGTACTTC.

This clone was counted a single time. The rearrangement links TRBV7-2 to TRBJ1-1; D gene ambiguous. CDR1 and CDR2 (germline): SGHTA, FQGNSA. Trimming took off 2 bases at V and 7 bases at J, with 20 bases between the two ends. The CDR3 contains 16 residues. CDR3 loop: CASSLTPGLYLDEAFF. The CDR3 region has the DNA TGTGCCAGCAGCTTAACTCCAGGACTATATCTCGATGAAGCTTTCTTT.

The rearrangement links TRBV29-1 to TRBJ2-5, with a tentative D call TRBD1 (6 bases). This CDR3 spans 12 amino acids. V shed 7 bases and J shed 3 bases, with 12 bases lying between them. Germline loops: CDR1 SQVTM, CDR2 ANQGSEA. CDR3 nucleotide sequence: TGCAGCGCAAGACAGGAGGAAGAGACCCAGTACTTC. It is translated as CSARQEEETQYF. Using reference TRBV29-1 and TRBJ2-5 for the parts outside the CDR3, the full variable domain is SAVISQKPSRDICQRGTSLTIQCQVDSQVTMMFWYRQQPGQSLTLIATANQGSEATYESGFVIDKFPISRPNLTFSTLTVSNMSPEDSSIYLCSARQEEETQYFGPGTRLLVL.

V is TRBV5-1 and J is TRBJ1-1, with 7 bases aligning to TRBD1. Trimming took 3 bases from V and 5 from J; bases not matched to a gene: 4. The CDR3 contains 13 residues. From germline, CDR1 is SGHRS and CDR2 YFSETQ. The CDR3 here is CASSSVQGTEAFF. The CDR3 region has the DNA TGCGCCAGCAGCTCAGTACAGGGGACTGAAGCTTTCTTT.

V is TRBV6-5 and J is TRBJ2-7, with 7 bases matching TRBD2. Germline-derived CDR1 and CDR2 are MNHEY and SVGAGI. The trim removed 4 bases at V and 1 base at J, leaving 7 bases unmatched. This CDR3 has 15 residues. The CDR3 DNA reads TGTGCCAGCAGTTCGATTGGACTAGTGTCCTACGAGCAGTACTTC. Translating it yields CASSSIGLVSYEQYF.

The gene calls are TRBV7-2 and TRBJ1-1; the match to TRBD1 covers 7 bases. There are 13 residues in the CDR3. CDR1 SGHTA and CDR2 FQGNSA come from the germline V gene. V dropped 3 bases and J dropped 10; count of bases not matched to a gene: 8. The CDR3 coding sequence is TGTGCCAGCAGCTTCCAATTGACAGGGTTAGCTTTCTTT. It specifies CASSFQLTGLAFF.

The table lists this clone with a few counts. The rearrangement joins TRBV23-1 to TRBJ1-1; no clear D gene. TRBV23-1 carries the ORF label, with uncertain function. V was trimmed by 0 bases and J by 4 bases, leaving 15 bases between them. The CDR3 covers 16 residues. The CDR3: CASSQSGGRRITEAFF. DNA of the CDR3: TGCGCCAGCAGTCAATCGGGAGGTCGGCGGATCACTGAAGCTTTCTTT.

The CDR3 is CAISDRGAGKPQHF. As DNA, the CDR3 is TGTGCCATCAGTGACAGGGGTGCGGGCAAGCCCCAGCATTTT. The V call is TRBV10-3, the J call TRBJ1-5; maybe TRBD1 (6 bases). Germline V gene sequence: CDR1 ENHRY, CDR2 SYGVKD. The V gene lost 3 bases and the J gene lost 8 bases, with 14 bases spanning the gap. CDR3 length: 14 residues.

This chain uses TRBV13 with TRBJ2-1; TRBD2 agrees at 14 bases. Germline V gives CDR1 PRHDT, CDR2 FYEKMQ (reference sequence). The V segment lost 5 bases and the J segment 4 bases; nucleotides outside the gene matches: 22. The CDR3 length is 22 residues. In nucleotides, the CDR3 is TGTGCCAGCAGCCTACGACCCATGGGACTAGCGGGAGTAGGAATCCTATACAATGAGCAGTTCTTC. Its translation: CASSLRPMGLAGVGILYNEQFF.

The chain couples TRBV7-7 to TRBJ2-7; weak D call: TRBD1 (5 bases). The CDR3 is made up of 13 amino acids. In germline, CDR1 is SSHAT, CDR2 FNYEAQ (reference sequence). Trimming shortened V by 5 bases and J by 4 bases, and 12 bases separated the two germline ends. Written as DNA, the CDR3 is TGTGCCAGCAGCCCCTACAGGCTTTACGAGCAGTACGTC. Translated: CASSPYRLYEQYV.

This clone has only a few counts. This chain joins TRBV9 and TRBJ2-4; 12 positions agree with TRBD1. Germline CDR1 is SGDLS and CDR2 is YYNGEE. The CDR3 runs to 17 residues. With 3 bases clipped from V and 6 bases from J, the junction kept 10 bases outside the gene matches. Here the CDR3 DNA reads TGTGCCAGCAGCGCAGCAGGGACAGGGGGCTCCGTAAACATTCAGTACTTC. It codes for CASSAAGTGGSVNIQYF.

The chain is built from TRBV9 and TRBJ1-6; TRBD1 matches at 7 bases. Germline assignment: CDR1 SGDLS and CDR2 YYNGEE. The CDR3 is 16 residues long. With V trimmed by 3 bases and J by 7 bases, 10 bases remained unmatched. Here the CDR3 DNA reads TGTGCCAGCAGCGAGACGAGAGGGACAGAAAATTCACCCCTCCACTTT. As protein: CASSETRGTENSPLHF. The full variable domain, completed using reference TRBV9 and TRBJ1-6, is DSGVTQTPKHLITATGQRVTLRCSPRSGDLSVYWYQQSLDQGLQFLIQYYNGEERAKGNILERFSAQQFPDLHSELNLSSLELGDSALYFCASSETRGTENSPLHFGNGTRLTVT.